The 7 T cell receptor beta chains listed next were all sequenced from one sample in a study of blood T cells in healthy people across ages. Primers used in a second PCR of about 7 to 12 cycles were a sample-barcoded 5' primer and a J-beta primer mix. TCRdb reprocessed the 5' RACE reads via MiXCR and lists one record per CDR3 protein. This table holds 2 million or so distinct CDR3 sequences, approximately 50% found once. Sequencing used blood. These receptors were taken from a woman between 35 and 50 years old in good health.

The chain employs TRBV3-1 and TRBJ2-3; possible D gene TRBD2, 6 bases. There are 18 residues in the CDR3. The germline CDR1 and CDR2 sequences are LGHDT and YNNKEL (reference sequence). Trimming removed 3 bases from V and 4 bases from J, with 23 bases in between. The CDR3 sequence is CASSHETRGWVRADTQYF. In DNA, the CDR3 is TGTGCCAGCAGCCATGAGACCCGGGGGTGGGTTCGTGCAGATACGCAGTATTTT.

This clonotype has at least ten counts. This chain connects TRBV7-2 to TRBJ1-2; D gene unclear. The CDR3 contains 12 residues. Germline V gives CDR1 SGHTA, CDR2 FQGNSA. V lost 7 bases, J lost 3 bases, and 9 bases lay in between. CDR3 in amino acids: CASTQRDYGYTF. The CDR3 nucleotides read TGTGCCAGCACACAAAGGGACTATGGCTACACCTTC.

The chain links TRBV28 to TRBJ1-5; D is uncertain. The CDR3 runs to 11 residues. Germline V gene sequence: CDR1 MDHEN, CDR2 SYDVKM. V dropped 4 bases and J dropped 9 bases, with 7 bases sitting between them. In DNA form, the CDR3 reads TGTGCCAGCAGTTACCGGGGGCCCCAGCATTTT. This sequence encodes CASSYRGPQHF.

This clonotype is a singleton in its sample. This may be a read error: a much more frequent sequence differs by one nucleotide. The V and J genes are TRBV20-1 and TRBJ1-2; D unresolved. This CDR3 contains 14 residues. CDR1 is DFQATT, CDR2 SNEGSKA, per germline (reference sequence). CDR3 region: CSARDGLESYSYTF. Written as DNA, the CDR3 is TGCAGTGCTAGAGACGGGCTAGAGTCCTATAGCTACACCTTC.

The J gene is TRBJ2-7, the V gene TRBV12-3 or TRBV12-4; 16 nucleotides line up with TRBD2. This CDR3 spans 17 amino acids. Trimming took 5 bases from V and 5 from J; bases not matched to a gene: 9. CDR3 region: CASSMGLAGGSMDEQYF. As DNA, the CDR3 is TGTGCCAGCAGTATGGGACTAGCGGGGGGGTCGATGGACGAGCAGTACTTC.

The CDR3 reads CASSQDYGGGETQYF. The CDR3 bases are TGTGCCAGCAGCCAAGATTACGGGGGGGGAGAGACCCAGTACTTC. The V call is TRBV14, the J call TRBJ2-7; 8 bases align to TRBD2. The J call is doubtful: the DNA matches TRBJ2-5 better. From germline, CDR1 is SGHDN and CDR2 FVKESK. The CDR3 consists of 15 residues.

The chain links TRBV20-1 to TRBJ2-1, with a possible D match to TRBD2 (5 bases). The V gene's germline CDR1 is DFQATT and CDR2 SNEGSKA (reference sequence). V was cut by 0 bases and J by 2 bases, with 17 bases left in between. This CDR3 is 17 amino acids long. CDR3 bases: TGCAGTGCTAGAGATCGGGGAAACGTTGAAACCTACAATGAGCAGTTCTTC. It is translated as CSARDRGNVETYNEQFF.